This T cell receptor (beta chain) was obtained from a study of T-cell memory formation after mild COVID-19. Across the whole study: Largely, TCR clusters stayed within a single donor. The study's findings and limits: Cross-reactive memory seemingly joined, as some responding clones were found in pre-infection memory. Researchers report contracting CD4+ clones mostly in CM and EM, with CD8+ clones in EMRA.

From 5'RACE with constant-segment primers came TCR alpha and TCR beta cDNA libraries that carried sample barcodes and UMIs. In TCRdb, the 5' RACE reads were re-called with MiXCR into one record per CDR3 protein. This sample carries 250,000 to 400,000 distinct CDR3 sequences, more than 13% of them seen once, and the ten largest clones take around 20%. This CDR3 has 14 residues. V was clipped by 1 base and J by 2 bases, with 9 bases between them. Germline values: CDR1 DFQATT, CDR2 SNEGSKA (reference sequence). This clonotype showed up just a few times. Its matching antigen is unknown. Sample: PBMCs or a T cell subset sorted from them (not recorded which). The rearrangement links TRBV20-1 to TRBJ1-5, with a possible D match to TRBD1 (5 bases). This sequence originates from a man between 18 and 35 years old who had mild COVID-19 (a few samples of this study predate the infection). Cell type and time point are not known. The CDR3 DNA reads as TGCAGTGCTAGAGGGGGCCTTGGCAATCAGCCCCAGCATTTT. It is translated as CSARGGLGNQPQHF.